The T cell receptor beta chain described here comes from a study of blood T cell repertoires in COVID-19. Across the whole study: Acute and convalescent COVID-19 specimens originated in the United States, Italy and Spain.

Cohort assignment relied on participant-reported clinical history. Per the study methods: It was from reference gene primer amplification that nucleated cell counts were estimated. TCRdb's table, derived via immunoSEQ multiplex PCR, lists solely in-frame clones and lacks some. Clonal size and the V and J genes are those of that table, whereas D and trimming came from the DNA. The repertoire holds 250,000 or so clones, with 80% to 90% as singletons. Per the germline V gene, CDR1 is LGHNA and CDR2 is YSLEER. V gave up 0 bases and J gave up 0 bases, with 9 bases separating them. CDR3 size: 16 residues. This sequence joins TRBV4-3 and TRBJ1-3; the D is unclear. The specimen was PBMCs or T cells enriched from blood (not recorded which). The sequence derives from a woman between 45 and 60 years old who had been exposed to COVID-19. In DNA, the CDR3 is TGCGCCAGCAGCCAAGACGCCAGCGGCTCTGGAAACACCATATATTTT. Residues: CASSQDASGSGNTIYF.